These 22 T cell receptor beta chains were sequenced from one sample in a study of T cells in Graves' hyperthyroidism and ophthalmopathy. RNA transcripts provided the source from which TCR beta CDR3 regions were amplified. With the HTBI primer set, the TCR CDR3 went through a first round of RT-PCR. Using its own MiXCR run on the multiplex PCR reads, TCRdb lists one record per CDR3 protein. The data contain hundreds of thousands of distinct CDR3 sequences, roughly 46% of them singletons. The sequenced material came from peripheral blood or thyroid tissue (not recorded which). The receptors were sampled from an adult man with Graves' disease, either hyperthyroidism or ophthalmopathy (not recorded which).

The count of this clonotype is one. V gene TRBV4-2 combines with J gene TRBJ2-5, with 11 bases matching TRBD2. CDR3 size: 16 residues. The germline V gene encodes CDR1 LGHNA and CDR2 YNFKEQ. The trim removed 0 bases at V and 4 bases at J, leaving 4 bases unmatched. For the CDR3, the DNA is TGTGCCAGCAGCCAAGAGGTGGGACTAGCGGTAGAGACCCAGTACTTC. This gives the protein CASSQEVGLAVETQYF.

This clonotype was seen ten or more times. The rearrangement links TRBV19 to TRBJ1-5, with D unclear. Germline CDR1 is LNHDA and CDR2 is SQIVND (reference sequence). There are 12 residues in the CDR3. Trimming pared 1 base from V and 7 bases from J, leaving 5 bases between. CDR3 sequence: CASSIGKQPQHF. The CDR3 DNA follows: TGTGCCAGTAGTATAGGGAAGCAGCCCCAGCATTTT.

This clonotype was found many times. The chain is built from TRBV10-3 and TRBJ2-7; 10 bases agree with TRBD2. The CDR3 contains 15 residues. The ends lost 6 bases at V and 0 bases at J; junction bases unmatched: 5. Germline assignment: CDR1 ENHRY and CDR2 SYGVKD. The CDR3 DNA reads as TGTGCCATCAGCATCCTAGCGGGGGACTCCTACGAGCAGTACTTC. It encodes CAISILAGDSYEQYF.

This clonotype appeared a few times. V usage is TRBV20-1 and J usage is TRBJ2-5; TRBD2 matches 12 bases. CDR1 and CDR2 (germline): DFQATT, SNEGSKA (reference sequence). The ends lost 6 bases at V and 4 bases at J; junction bases unmatched: 12. The CDR3 spans 16 residues. DNA for the CDR3: TGCAGTGCAGTCCGTGGGGCTAGCGGGGGGGGAGAGACCCAGTACTTC. Encoded protein: CSAVRGASGGGETQYF.

This clonotype came up many times. The V and J genes are TRBV10-2 and TRBJ1-3, with D possibly matching TRBD1 (5 bases). Germline values: CDR1 WSHSY, CDR2 SAAADI. The CDR3 is 15 amino acids. Deletions cut 7 bases from V and 0 bases from J, with 13 bases between. CDR3 nucleotide sequence: TGCGCCAGCACCGGGACTGCCGACTCTGGAAACACCATATATTTT. Residues: CASTGTADSGNTIYF.

This rearrangement joins TRBV7-8 to TRBJ1-1; D is ambiguous. The CDR3 contains 13 residues. The germline gives CDR1 SGHVS, CDR2 FQNEAQ. Deletions cut 6 bases from V and 1 base from J, with 9 bases between. The CDR3 spells CASSFAANTEAFF. In DNA form, the CDR3 reads TGTGCCAGCAGTTTTGCAGCGAACACTGAAGCTTTCTTT.

The chain recombines TRBV5-4 with TRBJ2-5, with 10 nucleotides matching TRBD2. CDR3 size: 17 residues. Germline CDR1 SGHNT, CDR2 YYREEE (reference sequence). V lost 2 bases to trimming and J lost 4 bases; unmatched junction nucleotides: 11. The CDR3, as DNA: TGTGCCAGCAGCTTCGAAGGGGTTAGCGGGAGGATAGAGACCCAGTACTTC. It yields the protein CASSFEGVSGRIETQYF.

The chain links TRBV6-1 to TRBJ2-7, with a weak D call TRBD2 (6 bases). V was trimmed by 6 bases and J by 4 bases, leaving 16 bases between them. CDR1 and CDR2 (germline): MNHNS, SASEGT. The CDR3 runs 14 residues. The CDR3 reads CASSRSGSGYEQYF. In nucleotides, the CDR3 is TGTGCCAGCAGCCGCTCCGGGAGCGGGTACGAGCAGTACTTC.

The chain joins TRBV10-3 to TRBJ2-3, with D perhaps TRBD2 (5 bases). Per germline, CDR1 ENHRY and CDR2 SYGVKD. V gave up 10 bases and J gave up 9 bases, with 14 bases separating them. The CDR3 is made up of 11 amino acids. The CDR3 nucleotides are TGTGCCAGCTTCGGACTCCAAACGCAGTATTTT. It yields the protein CASFGLQTQYF.

Notes on this clonotype: A much larger clonotype is one base distant, so this may be a read error. This chain joins TRBV7-8 and TRBJ2-7; D gene uncertain. Germline V gene data show CDR1 as SGHVS and CDR2 as FQNEAQ. This CDR3 is built from 14 residues. The V end lost 10 bases, the J end lost 2 bases, and 18 bases lay between the germline ends. CDR3 DNA: TGTGCCATCAGTGAGGTCCAGGAAGCCTACGAGCAGTACTTC. This sequence encodes CAISEVQEAYEQYF. The entire variable domain, with the rest obtained from reference TRBV7-8 and TRBJ2-7, is as follows: GAGVSQSPRYKVAKRGQDVALRCDPISGHVSLFWYQQALGQGPEFLTYFQNEAQLDKSGLPSDRFFAERPEGSVSTLKIQRTQQEDSAVYLCAISEVQEAYEQYFGPGTRLTVT.

Many counts were recorded for this clonotype. The chain has TRBV2 and TRBJ2-5; 8 bases line up with TRBD1. The CDR3 totals 14 residues. Trimming removed 6 bases from V and 1 base from J; junction bases left unmatched: 4. The germline V gene encodes CDR1 SNHLY and CDR2 FYNNEI. In DNA form, the CDR3 reads TGTGCCAGCAGCCGAGGACAGGGCCAAGAGACCCAGTACTTC. This sequence encodes CASSRGQGQETQYF.

This clonotype was seen a single time. Without the conserved terminal phenylalanine or tryptophan, this CDR3 likely stems from a read error. The V call is TRBV7-6, the J call TRBJ2-7; D is ambiguous. Trimming pared 5 bases from V and 4 bases from J, leaving 9 bases between. The CDR3 is made up of 12 amino acids. CDR1 and CDR2 (germline): SGHVS, FNYEAQ. CDR3 coding DNA: TGTGCCAGCAGCCGATCCGGGTACGAGCAGTACCTC. It codes for CASSRSGYEQYL.

V is TRBV6-1 and J is TRBJ2-7, with 7 bases identical to TRBD1. J gave up 2 bases and V 5 bases, and 12 bases lay outside the gene matches. CDR3 length: 16 amino acids. The germline V gene has CDR1 MNHNS and CDR2 SASEGT. CDR3 amino acids: CASSPDGTAWTYEQYF. The CDR3, as DNA: TGTGCCAGCAGTCCCGACGGGACAGCTTGGACCTACGAGCAGTACTTC.

The rearrangement links TRBV11-2 to TRBJ2-5; 7 nucleotides agree with TRBD1. CDR1 is SGHAT, CDR2 FQNNGV, per germline. Germline trimming cut 3 bases from V and 2 bases from J; bases unmatched to any gene: 9. The CDR3 is 16 residues long. The CDR3 region is CASSLVPGQPQETQYF. The CDR3 nucleotides are TGTGCCAGCAGCTTGGTACCGGGACAGCCACAAGAGACCCAGTACTTC.

The chain has TRBV2 and TRBJ2-2; D not certain. The CDR3 extends over 10 amino acids. Per the germline V gene, CDR1 is SNHLY and CDR2 is FYNNEI. Trimming took off 3 bases at V and 13 bases at J, with 6 bases between the two ends. This chain's CDR3 is CASSDLGLFF. For the CDR3, the DNA is TGTGCCAGCAGTGATCTGGGGCTGTTTTTT.

This chain links TRBV7-9 with TRBJ2-7; 9 bases are a match to TRBD1. CDR1 SEHNR and CDR2 FQNEAQ come from the germline V gene (reference sequence). V gave up 5 bases and J gave up 7 bases; unmatched junction bases: 9. CDR3 length equals 14 residues. This chain's CDR3 is CASSPGTGSREQYF. Written as DNA, the CDR3 is TGTGCCAGCAGCCCCGGGACAGGGTCGCGGGAGCAGTACTTC.

In this sample, this clonotype turned up a few times. In DNA, the CDR3 is TGTGCCAGCAGCCACCTATTCGGGACAGGGGACTCGACTAATGAAAAACTGTTTTTT. Its translation is CASSHLFGTGDSTNEKLFF. J is TRBJ1-4 and V is TRBV14, with TRBD1 matching 10 bases. The CDR3 contains 19 residues. Germline V lookup: CDR1 SGHDN, CDR2 FVKESK. The ends lost 3 bases at V and 2 bases at J; junction bases unmatched: 12.

The gene calls are TRBV12-3 or TRBV12-4 and TRBJ1-1; 9 positions match TRBD1. V lost 6 bases and J lost 6; bases outside the gene matches: 8. The length of the CDR3 is 14 residues. CDR3 in DNA: TGTGCCAGCAGCACGGGACAGGGATACCCTGAAGCTTTCTTT. This encodes CASSTGQGYPEAFF.

There are a few counts of this clonotype. The chain carries TRBV12-3 or TRBV12-4 and TRBJ1-1; tentatively, D is TRBD1 (5 bases). Between the trimmed V and J ends, which lost 5 bases and 1 base, there was a span of 14 bases. This CDR3 has 15 amino acids. In DNA, the CDR3 is TGTGCCAGCAGTCCCCCGGGACGGACGAACACTGAAGCTTTCTTT. It codes for CASSPPGRTNTEAFF.

As for this clonotype: The junction departs from the called germline gene at one end, perhaps through a read error. V and J are TRBV7-8 and TRBJ1-3, with a tentative D call TRBD1 (6 bases). CDR3 length: 17 residues. Germline CDR1 is SGHVS and CDR2 is FQNEAQ. CDR3 loop: CASSIRGAQKFGDTIYF. The CDR3 bases are TGTGCCAGCAGCATAAGGGGGGCGCAGAAGTTTGGAGACACCATATATTTT.

This rearrangement joins TRBV2 to TRBJ2-5; 8 nucleotides agree with TRBD1. J was trimmed by 5 bases and V by 3 bases; bases with no gene match: 5. CDR1 is SNHLY and CDR2 is FYNNEI in the germline V gene. The CDR3 has 14 amino acids. This CDR3 reads CASSEDRARETQYF. The CDR3 nucleotides are TGTGCCAGCAGTGAGGACAGGGCGAGGGAGACCCAGTACTTC. Full variable domain (rest looked up from reference TRBV2 and TRBJ2-5): EPEVTQTPSHQVTQMGQEVILRCVPISNHLYFYWYRQILGQKVEFLVSFYNNEISEKSEIFDDQFSVERPDGSNFTLKIRSTKLEDSAMYFCASSEDRARETQYFGPGTRLLVL.

This clonotype came up many times. The chain employs TRBV24-1 and TRBJ1-2; 8 bases are a match to TRBD1. The V segment lost 4 bases and the J segment 8 bases; nucleotides outside the gene matches: 5. Germline V CDR1 and CDR2: KGHDR, SFDVKD. The CDR3 is made up of 13 amino acids. DNA for the CDR3: TGTGCCACCAGTGACCGGACAGGGCAAGGCTACACCTTC. This codes for CATSDRTGQGYTF.